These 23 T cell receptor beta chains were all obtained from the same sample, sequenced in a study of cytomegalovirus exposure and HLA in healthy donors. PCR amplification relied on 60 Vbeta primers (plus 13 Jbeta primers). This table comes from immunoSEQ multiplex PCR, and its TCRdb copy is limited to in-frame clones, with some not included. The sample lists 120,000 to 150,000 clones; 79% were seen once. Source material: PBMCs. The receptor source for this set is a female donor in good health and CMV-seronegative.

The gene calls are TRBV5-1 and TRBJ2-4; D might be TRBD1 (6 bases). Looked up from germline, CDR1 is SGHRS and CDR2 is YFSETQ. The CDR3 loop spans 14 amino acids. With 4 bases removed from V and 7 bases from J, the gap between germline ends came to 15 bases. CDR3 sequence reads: CASSVDRSRNIQYF. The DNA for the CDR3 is TGCGCCAGCAGCGTTGACAGGAGTAGGAACATTCAGTACTTC.

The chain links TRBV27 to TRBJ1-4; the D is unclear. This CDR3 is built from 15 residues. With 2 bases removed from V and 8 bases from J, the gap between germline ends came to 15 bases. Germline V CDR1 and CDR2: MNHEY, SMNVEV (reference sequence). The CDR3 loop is CASSLSEPRPEKLFF. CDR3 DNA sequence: TGTGCCAGCAGTTTAAGCGAACCCCGACCGGAAAAACTGTTTTTT.

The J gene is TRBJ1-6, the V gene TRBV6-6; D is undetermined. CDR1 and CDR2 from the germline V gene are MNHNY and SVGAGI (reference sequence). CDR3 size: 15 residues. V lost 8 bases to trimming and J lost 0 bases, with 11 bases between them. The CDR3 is CASGEGLSYNSPLHF. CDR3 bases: TGTGCCAGCGGAGAAGGCCTCTCCTATAATTCACCCCTCCACTTT.

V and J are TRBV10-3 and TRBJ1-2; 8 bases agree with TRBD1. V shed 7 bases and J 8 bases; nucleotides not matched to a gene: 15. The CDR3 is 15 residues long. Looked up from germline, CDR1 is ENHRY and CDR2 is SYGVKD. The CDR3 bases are TGTGCCATCACCCCAGGGGGCGACAGGGACGCGGGCTACACCTTC. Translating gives CAITPGGDRDAGYTF.

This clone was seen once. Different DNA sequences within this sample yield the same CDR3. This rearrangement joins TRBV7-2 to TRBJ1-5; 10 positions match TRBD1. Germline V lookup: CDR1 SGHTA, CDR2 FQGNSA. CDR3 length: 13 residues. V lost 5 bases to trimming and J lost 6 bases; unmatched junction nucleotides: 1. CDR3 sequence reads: CASSRTGGQPQHF. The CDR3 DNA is TGTGCCAGCAGCCGGACAGGGGGTCAGCCCCAGCATTTT.

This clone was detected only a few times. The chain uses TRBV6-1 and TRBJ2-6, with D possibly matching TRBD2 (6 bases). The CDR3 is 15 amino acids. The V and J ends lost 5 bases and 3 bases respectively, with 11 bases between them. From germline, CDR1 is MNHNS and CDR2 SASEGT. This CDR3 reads CASSSRGGGANVLTF. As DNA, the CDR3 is TGTGCCAGCAGTTCCCGGGGAGGTGGGGCCAACGTCCTGACTTTC.

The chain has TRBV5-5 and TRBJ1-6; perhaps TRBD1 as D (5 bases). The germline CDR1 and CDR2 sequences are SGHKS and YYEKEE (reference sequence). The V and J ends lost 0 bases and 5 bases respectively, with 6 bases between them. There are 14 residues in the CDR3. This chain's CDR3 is CASSLAGNNSPLHF. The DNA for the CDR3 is TGTGCCAGCAGCTTGGCAGGGAATAATTCACCCCTCCACTTT.

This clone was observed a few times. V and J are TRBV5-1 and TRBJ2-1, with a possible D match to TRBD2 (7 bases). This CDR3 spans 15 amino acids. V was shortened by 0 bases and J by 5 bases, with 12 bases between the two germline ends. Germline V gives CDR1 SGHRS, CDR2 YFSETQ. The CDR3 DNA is TGCGCCAGCAGCTTGGGGGGAGGGACACACAATGAGCAGTTCTTC. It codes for CASSLGGGTHNEQFF.

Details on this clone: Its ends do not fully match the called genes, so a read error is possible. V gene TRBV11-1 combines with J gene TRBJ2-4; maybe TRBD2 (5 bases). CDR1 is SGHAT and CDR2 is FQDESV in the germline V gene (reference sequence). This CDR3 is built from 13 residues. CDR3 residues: CASSTYGKSIQYF. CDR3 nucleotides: TGTGCCAGCAGCACATACGGGAAAAGCATTCAGTACTTC.

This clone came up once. The CDR3 region has the DNA TGTGCCAGCAGTGAAGCCCCCGTGGTGACAGGGCAGCACGAGCAGTACTTC. It encodes CASSEAPVVTGQHEQYF. This chain uses TRBV6-1 with TRBJ2-7; 7 bases fit TRBD1. The CDR3 has 17 residues. The trim removed 0 bases at V and 5 bases at J, leaving 13 bases unmatched. Looked up from germline, CDR1 is MNHNS and CDR2 is SASEGT.

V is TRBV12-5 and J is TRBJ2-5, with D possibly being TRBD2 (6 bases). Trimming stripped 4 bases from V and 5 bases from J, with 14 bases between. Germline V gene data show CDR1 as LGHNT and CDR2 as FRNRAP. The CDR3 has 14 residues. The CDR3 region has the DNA TGTGCTAGTGGTTGGGGAGGAGGGGCTGAGACCCAGTACTTC. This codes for CASGWGGGAETQYF.

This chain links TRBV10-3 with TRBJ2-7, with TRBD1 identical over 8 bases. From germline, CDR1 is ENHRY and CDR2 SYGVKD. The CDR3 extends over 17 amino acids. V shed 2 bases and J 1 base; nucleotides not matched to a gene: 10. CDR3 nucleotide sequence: TGTGCCATCAGTGAGGCACTTCCGGGACAGGCTTCCTACGAGCAGTACTTC. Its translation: CAISEALPGQASYEQYF.

The CDR3 loop is CASSQVLRGGGEQYF. The CDR3 DNA reads as TGCGCCAGCAGCCAAGTCCTCAGGGGAGGGGGCGAGCAGTACTTC. The rearrangement uses TRBV4-3 and TRBJ2-7, with D possibly matching TRBD2 (7 bases). CDR3 length equals 15 residues. The germline V gene has CDR1 LGHNA and CDR2 YSLEER. V dropped 1 base and J dropped 6 bases, with 16 bases sitting between them.

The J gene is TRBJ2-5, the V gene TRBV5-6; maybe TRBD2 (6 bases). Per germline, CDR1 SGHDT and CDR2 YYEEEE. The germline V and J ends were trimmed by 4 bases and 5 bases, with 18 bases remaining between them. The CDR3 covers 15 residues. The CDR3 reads CASSGDTGVEETQYF. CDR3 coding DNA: TGTGCCAGCAGCGGGGATACGGGGGTCGAGGAGACCCAGTACTTC.

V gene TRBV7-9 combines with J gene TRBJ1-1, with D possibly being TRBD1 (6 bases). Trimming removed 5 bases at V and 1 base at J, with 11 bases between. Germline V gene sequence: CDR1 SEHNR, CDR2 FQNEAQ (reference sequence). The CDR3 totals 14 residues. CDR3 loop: CASSQPGQNTEAFF. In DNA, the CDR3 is TGTGCCAGCAGCCAACCGGGACAGAACACTGAAGCTTTCTTT. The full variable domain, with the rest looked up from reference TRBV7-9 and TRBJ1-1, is DTGVSQNPRHKITKRGQNVTFRCDPISEHNRLYWYRQTLGQGPEFLTYFQNEAQLEKSRLLSDRFSAERPKGSFSTLEIQRTEQGDSAMYLCASSQPGQNTEAFFGQGTRLTVV.

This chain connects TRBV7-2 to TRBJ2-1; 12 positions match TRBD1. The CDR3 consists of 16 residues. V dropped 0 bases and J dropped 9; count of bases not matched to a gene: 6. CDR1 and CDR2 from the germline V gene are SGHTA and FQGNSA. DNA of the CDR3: TGTGCCAGCAGCTTAGCCGGGACAGGGGGCCGCGGTGAGCAGTTCTTC. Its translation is CASSLAGTGGRGEQFF.

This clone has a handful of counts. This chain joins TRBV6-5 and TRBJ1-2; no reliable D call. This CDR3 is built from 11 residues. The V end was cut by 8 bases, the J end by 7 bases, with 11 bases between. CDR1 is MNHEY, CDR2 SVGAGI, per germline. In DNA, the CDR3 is TGTGCCAGCTTAAGCGGGAGTGGCTACACCTTC. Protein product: CASLSGSGYTF.

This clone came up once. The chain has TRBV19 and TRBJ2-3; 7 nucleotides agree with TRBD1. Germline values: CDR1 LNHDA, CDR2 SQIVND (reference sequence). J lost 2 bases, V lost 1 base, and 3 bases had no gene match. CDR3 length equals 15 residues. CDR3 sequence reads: CASSIAGGNTDTQYF. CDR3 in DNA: TGTGCCAGTAGTATAGCAGGGGGAAACACAGATACGCAGTATTTT.

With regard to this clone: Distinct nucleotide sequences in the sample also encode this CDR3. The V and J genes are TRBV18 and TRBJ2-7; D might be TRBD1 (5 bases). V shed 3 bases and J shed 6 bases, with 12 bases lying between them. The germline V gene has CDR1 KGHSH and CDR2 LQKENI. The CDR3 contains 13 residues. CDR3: CASSPGQGREQYF. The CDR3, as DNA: TGTGCCAGCTCACCGGGTCAGGGTCGCGAGCAGTACTTC.

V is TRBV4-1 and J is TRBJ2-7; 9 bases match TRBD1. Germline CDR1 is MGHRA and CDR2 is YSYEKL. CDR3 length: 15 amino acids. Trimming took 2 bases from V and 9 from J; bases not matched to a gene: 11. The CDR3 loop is CASSQSGTGINTQYF. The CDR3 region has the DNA TGCGCCAGCAGCCAATCCGGGACAGGGATCAACACGCAGTACTTC.

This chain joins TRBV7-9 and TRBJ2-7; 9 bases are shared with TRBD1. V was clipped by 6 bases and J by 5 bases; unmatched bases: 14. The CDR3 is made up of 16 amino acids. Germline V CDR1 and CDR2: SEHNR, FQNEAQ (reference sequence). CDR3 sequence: CASRPPTGQGTHEQYF. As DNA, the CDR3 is TGTGCCAGCAGACCGCCAACGGGACAGGGCACCCACGAGCAGTACTTC.

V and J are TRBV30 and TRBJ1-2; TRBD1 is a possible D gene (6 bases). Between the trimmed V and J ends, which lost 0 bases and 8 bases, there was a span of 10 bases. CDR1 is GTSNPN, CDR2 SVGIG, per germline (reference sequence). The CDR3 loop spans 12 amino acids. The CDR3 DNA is TGTGCCTGGAGTGTAGTTGGGGGCGGCTACACCTTC. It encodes CAWSVVGGGYTF.

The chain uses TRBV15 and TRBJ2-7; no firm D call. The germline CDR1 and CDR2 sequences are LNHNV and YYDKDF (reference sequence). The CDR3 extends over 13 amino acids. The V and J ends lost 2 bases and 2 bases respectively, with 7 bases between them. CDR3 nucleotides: TGTGCCACCAGCAGAACAGCCACCTACGAGCAGTACTTC. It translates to CATSRTATYEQYF.